This TCR beta chain was recovered during a study of blood T cell repertoires in COVID-19. Participants had their cohort set by participant-reported clinical history. As processed by the authors: Quantification of nucleated cells was approximated via reference gene primer amplification. Produced via immunoSEQ multiplex PCR; TCRdb's table is partial and in-frame only. V and J calls and clone size are copied from that table; D and trimming were computed from the DNA. This sample carries almost 250,000 clones, about 82% of them seen once, and the ten largest clones take about 9.1%. Germline lookup yields CDR1 KGHSH and CDR2 LQKENI. The V end was cut by 3 bases, the J end by 4 bases, with 9 bases between. The CDR3 contains 13 residues. Remarks on this clone: The sample has other DNA sequences that encode this CDR3 too.

The gene calls are TRBV18 and TRBJ1-2; a weak D match, TRBD1 (6 bases). The source of this sequence is a woman aged 50 to 60 with acute COVID-19. Sample: PBMCs or T cells enriched from blood (not recorded which). This CDR3 is CASSPGTSYGYTF. The CDR3 coding sequence is TGTGCCAGCTCACCGGGGACAAGCTATGGCTACACCTTC.